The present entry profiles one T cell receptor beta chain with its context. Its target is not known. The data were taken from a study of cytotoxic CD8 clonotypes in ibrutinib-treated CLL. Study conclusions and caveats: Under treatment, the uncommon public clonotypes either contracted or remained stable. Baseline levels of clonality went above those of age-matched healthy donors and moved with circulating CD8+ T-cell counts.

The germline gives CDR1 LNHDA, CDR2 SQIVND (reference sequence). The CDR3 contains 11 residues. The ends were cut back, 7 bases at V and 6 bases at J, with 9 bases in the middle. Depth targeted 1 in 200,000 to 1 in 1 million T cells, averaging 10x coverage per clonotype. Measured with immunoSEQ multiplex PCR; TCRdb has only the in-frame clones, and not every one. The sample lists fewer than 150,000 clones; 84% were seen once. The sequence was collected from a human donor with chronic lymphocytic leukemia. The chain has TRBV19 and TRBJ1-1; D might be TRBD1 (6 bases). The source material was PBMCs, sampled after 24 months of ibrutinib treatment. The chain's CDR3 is CASNRGAEAFF. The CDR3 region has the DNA TGTGCCAGTAATAGGGGGGCTGAAGCTTTCTTT.